These 20 T cell receptor beta chains were all obtained from the same sample, sequenced in a study of blood T cell repertoires in COVID-19. The data were produced by immunoSEQ multiplex PCR, yet TCRdb's version contains in-frame clones alone and is incomplete. Of some 190,000 clones in the sample, 75% to 85% were seen once. The sample comprised peripheral blood. The origin of the receptors is a woman in her thirties or forties with COVID-19, enrolled during active disease.

This clone was picked up a small number of times. The chain uses TRBV19 and TRBJ1-5, with TRBD1 as a possible D gene (6 bases). The germline V and J ends were trimmed by 5 bases and 0 bases, with 11 bases remaining between them. The length of the CDR3 is 15 residues. Germline CDR1 and CDR2: LNHDA and SQIVND (reference sequence). For the CDR3, the DNA is TGTGCCAGTAGTGTGGACAGTTATAGCAATCAGCCCCAGCATTTT. The encoded protein is CASSVDSYSNQPQHF.

The CDR3 region is CASSVGTLGTQYF. CDR3 bases: TGCGCCAGCAGTGTTGGGACTCTTGGGACCCAGTACTTC. The genes are TRBV10-2 and TRBJ2-5, with D possibly TRBD2 on 6 matching bases. The V end lost 4 bases, the J end lost 7 bases, and 13 bases lay between the germline ends. Germline lookup yields CDR1 WSHSY and CDR2 SAAADI. This CDR3 spans 13 amino acids.

J is TRBJ2-2 and V is TRBV14; 9 bases match TRBD1. J lost 5 bases, V lost 2 bases, and 3 bases had no gene match. The CDR3 sequence is 15 residues long. Per the germline V gene, CDR1 is SGHDN and CDR2 is FVKESK. CDR3 region: CASSQTGTGTGELFF. The CDR3 DNA follows: TGTGCCAGCAGCCAAACCGGGACAGGGACCGGGGAGCTGTTTTTT. The whole variable domain, remainder taken from reference TRBV14 and TRBJ2-2, is EAGVTQFPSHSVIEKGQTVTLRCDPISGHDNLYWYRRVMGKEIKFLLHFVKESKQDESGMPNNRFLAERTGGTYSTLKVQPAELEDSGVYFCASSQTGTGTGELFFGEGSRLTVL.

V is TRBV27 and J is TRBJ1-1, with D uncertain. The CDR3 contains 14 residues. Looked up from germline, CDR1 is MNHEY and CDR2 is SMNVEV (reference sequence). Trimming cost V 2 bases and J 0 bases, with 7 bases left between them. The CDR3 region is CASSLTALNTEAFF. CDR3 DNA: TGTGCCAGCAGTTTAACAGCTCTGAACACTGAAGCTTTCTTT.

The rearrangement uses TRBV5-4 and TRBJ1-1; D not resolved. The germline V gene has CDR1 SGHNT and CDR2 YYREEE (reference sequence). Trimming shortened V by 4 bases and J by 4 bases, and 14 bases separated the two germline ends. The length of the CDR3 is 14 residues. The CDR3 coding sequence is TGTGCCAGCAGCCCGGACGGGAGGGTCACTGAAGCTTTCTTT. This sequence encodes CASSPDGRVTEAFF.

The chain has TRBV12-5 and TRBJ2-1, with TRBD1 identical over 11 bases. This CDR3 has 15 amino acids. CDR1 LGHNT and CDR2 FRNRAP come from the germline V gene. The V gene end was trimmed by 7 bases and the J gene end by 4 bases; junction bases not matched to a gene: 6. The CDR3: CASVRGTGGYNEQFF. The CDR3 DNA reads as TGTGCTAGTGTGCGCGGGACAGGGGGTTACAATGAGCAGTTCTTC. The entire variable domain, with the rest obtained from reference TRBV12-5 and TRBJ2-1, is as follows: DARVTQTPRHKVTEMGQEVTMRCQPILGHNTVFWYRQTMMQGLELLAYFRNRAPLDDSGMPKDRFSAEMPDATLATLKIQPSEPRDSAVYFCASVRGTGGYNEQFFGPGTRLTVL.

For this clone: One end of the junction varies from germline; a read error may be responsible. The rearrangement links TRBV3-1 (or the pseudogene TRBV3-2) to TRBJ2-1; maybe TRBD1 (6 bases). The CDR3 has 14 amino acids. Germline-derived CDR1 and CDR2 are LGHDT and YNNKEL (reference sequence). Here the CDR3 DNA reads TGTGCCAGCAGCCAAGGGACAGTTGCCAATGGGCAGTTCTTC. It codes for CASSQGTVANGQFF.

This sequence joins TRBV2 and TRBJ1-4, with D hard to call. The CDR3 has 15 amino acids. Trimming pared 7 bases from V and 1 base from J, leaving 13 bases between. Germline V lookup: CDR1 SNHLY, CDR2 FYNNEI. The CDR3 bases are TGTGCCAGCAACTCGGATTGGAGAACTAATGAAAAACTGTTTTTT. Its protein is CASNSDWRTNEKLFF.

This clone appeared a few times. The gene calls are TRBV7-9 and TRBJ1-6; D is ambiguous. CDR3 size: 14 residues. V lost 4 bases, J lost 10 bases, and 14 bases lay in between. CDR1 is SEHNR, CDR2 FQNEAQ, per germline (reference sequence). This CDR3 is CASSSGFGESPLHF. The DNA for the CDR3 is TGTGCCAGCAGCTCGGGATTTGGGGAGTCACCCCTCCACTTT.

This rearrangement joins TRBV14 to TRBJ2-6; D might be TRBD2 (6 bases). Germline CDR1 SGHDN, CDR2 FVKESK. The CDR3 has 15 residues. The ends were cut back, 4 bases at V and 4 bases at J, with 11 bases in the middle. The CDR3 sequence: CASSPGGLGANVLTF. CDR3 bases: TGTGCCAGCAGCCCTGGAGGGCTCGGGGCCAACGTCCTGACTTTC.

This rearrangement joins TRBV13 to TRBJ1-5; D gene unclear. The CDR3 consists of 15 residues. Germline V gene data show CDR1 as PRHDT and CDR2 as FYEKMQ (reference sequence). The V end lost 5 bases, the J end lost 6 bases, and 17 bases lay between the germline ends. CDR3 DNA sequence: TGTGCCAGCAGCCCTGGCCCCGGGGTAGGTCAGCCCCAGCATTTT. Its translation is CASSPGPGVGQPQHF.

The gene calls are TRBV2 and TRBJ2-5; TRBD1 matches at 10 bases. J gave up 4 bases and V 6 bases, and 8 bases lay outside the gene matches. The CDR3 length is 15 residues. Germline loops: CDR1 SNHLY, CDR2 FYNNEI. The CDR3 coding sequence is TGTGCCAGCAGCGGGGACAGGGGCCGACGAGAGACCCAGTACTTC. Translated: CASSGDRGRRETQYF. Variable domain in full (rest from reference TRBV2 and TRBJ2-5): EPEVTQTPSHQVTQMGQEVILRCVPISNHLYFYWYRQILGQKVEFLVSFYNNEISEKSEIFDDQFSVERPDGSNFTLKIRSTKLEDSAMYFCASSGDRGRRETQYFGPGTRLLVL.

The chain links TRBV9 to TRBJ2-1; 8 bases map to TRBD2. The CDR3 length is 14 residues. V lost 1 base to trimming and J lost 8 bases; unmatched junction nucleotides: 5. CDR1 is SGDLS and CDR2 is YYNGEE in the germline V gene. CDR3 residues: CASSVTDGRDEQFF. CDR3 nucleotides: TGTGCCAGCAGCGTAACGGACGGGAGGGATGAGCAGTTCTTC.

In this sample, this clone turned up a few times. V gene TRBV24-1 combines with J gene TRBJ2-1, with 10 bases fitting TRBD1. The germline V gene encodes CDR1 KGHDR and CDR2 SFDVKD. V lost 4 bases to trimming and J lost 4 bases; unmatched junction nucleotides: 6. This CDR3 contains 16 residues. CDR3 loop: CATSDPTGGWYNEQFF. CDR3 bases: TGTGCCACCAGTGACCCGACAGGGGGCTGGTACAATGAGCAGTTCTTC.

The rearrangement uses TRBV6-1 and TRBJ2-1, with 8 bases identical to TRBD2. Germline assignment: CDR1 MNHNS and CDR2 SASEGT. The CDR3 consists of 19 residues. Trimming removed 2 bases from V and 0 bases from J; junction bases left unmatched: 12. The CDR3 region has the DNA TGTGCCAGCAGTGAATCCTTTCCGCCCGGGACTAGCTCCTACAATGAGCAGTTCTTC. It encodes CASSESFPPGTSSYNEQFF.

The chain has TRBV10-2 and TRBJ2-7; a possible D gene is TRBD1 (6 bases). Germline loops: CDR1 WSHSY, CDR2 SAAADI. The CDR3 covers 16 residues. The V gene lost 3 bases and the J gene lost 3 bases, with 18 bases spanning the gap. The DNA for the CDR3 is TGCGCCAGCAGTGAACTCGGACAGCCACTCATCTACGAGCAGTACTTC. As protein: CASSELGQPLIYEQYF.

The chain has TRBV11-2 and TRBJ1-2, with a possible D match to TRBD1 (6 bases). The germline V and J ends were trimmed by 1 base and 6 bases, with 15 bases remaining between them. CDR1 is SGHAT and CDR2 is FQNNGV in the germline V gene. This CDR3 has 15 amino acids. CDR3 coding DNA: TGTGCCAGCAGCTTAGTGTCAGGGGTATTACATGGCTACACCTTC. This sequence encodes CASSLVSGVLHGYTF.

This clone is a singleton in its sample. The chain uses TRBV4-1 and TRBJ2-5; 10 bases line up with TRBD2. Germline V CDR1 and CDR2: MGHRA, YSYEKL. The ends lost 6 bases at V and 0 bases at J; junction bases unmatched: 13. This CDR3 comprises 18 residues. Here the CDR3 reads CASSQNPRTSGYQETQYF. The CDR3 DNA reads TGCGCCAGCAGTCAAAACCCACGGACTAGCGGCTACCAAGAGACCCAGTACTTC.

The V and J genes are TRBV3-1 (or the pseudogene TRBV3-2) and TRBJ1-3, with D uncertain. V lost 0 bases, J lost 0 bases, and 15 bases lay in between. The CDR3 covers 18 residues. The germline V gene has CDR1 LGHDT and CDR2 YNNKEL (reference sequence). The CDR3, as DNA: TGTGCCAGCAGCCAAGATGCAGCGACGGACTTCTCTGGAAACACCATATATTTT. Its translation is CASSQDAATDFSGNTIYF.

This clone was seen a single time. J is TRBJ1-2 and V is TRBV28, with D maybe TRBD1 (6 bases). CDR1 and CDR2 from the germline V gene are MDHEN and SYDVKM. Trimming left V 5 bases short and J 9 bases short, with 13 bases between. The CDR3 contains 12 residues. CDR3 residues: CASSIAGVSYTF. CDR3 sequence (DNA): TGTGCCAGCAGTATCGCAGGGGTTAGCTACACCTTC.